This TCR beta chain was sequenced for a study of blood T cell repertoires in COVID-19. Overall study: Italy, Spain and the United States were the sources of the convalescent and acute COVID-19 samples. PBMCs, B-cell-depleted T cells, or T cells provided the cDNA or gDNA that made up the material.

Germline values: CDR1 GTSNPN, CDR2 SVGIG (reference sequence). This CDR3 is built from 12 residues. Trimming cost V 1 base and J 9 bases; bases outside gene matches: 2. Under the authors' procedure: Reference gene primer amplification yielded estimated nucleated cell counts. Repertoires were generated with immunoSEQ multiplex PCR, while TCRdb's copy carries only in-frame clones and drops some. The DNA was the basis for D and trimming; V, J and clone size are from that table. The sample contains about 310,000 clones, around 87% of which appear only once. The V and J genes are TRBV30 and TRBJ2-1; 8 bases line up with TRBD1. Input material: peripheral blood. The TCR was taken from a man aged 45-60 years with active or convalescent COVID-19. In nucleotides, the CDR3 is TGTGCCTGGAGTGGGACAGGGTTTGAGCAGTTCTTC. It is translated as CAWSGTGFEQFF. Full variable domain (remainder filled in from reference TRBV30 and TRBJ2-1): SQTIHQWPATLVQPVGSPLSLECTVEGTSNPNLYWYRQAAGRGLQLLFYSVGIGQISSEVPQNLSASRPQDRQFILSSKKLLLSDSGFYLCAWSGTGFEQFFGPGTRLTVL.